Here is one T cell receptor beta chain with its context. Its antigen is currently unknown. These data belong to a study of OX40 agonist ivuxolimab in advanced cancers. Turning to the study itself: The dose-escalation group included hepatocellular carcinoma, melanoma, renal cell carcinoma and head and neck cancer. Three individuals attained partial responses, comprising one hepatocellular carcinoma case and two cutaneous melanoma cases.

Germline CDR1 SGHVS, CDR2 FQNEAQ. CDR3 length equals 15 residues. V was pared by 6 bases and J by 4 bases, with 15 bases between. Method: immunoSEQ multiplex PCR; TCRdb's copy keeps in-frame clones and lacks some. The sample yields fewer than 80,000 clones, about 90% seen once. Study outcomes and limitations: On average, CD8+ T cells showed a greater number of expanded clones than CD4+. The study observed clonal expansion of CD4+ and CD8+ blood T cells by week 6 at 0.1 to 3.0 mg/kg.

The origin of this receptor is an adult with an advanced solid tumor such as melanoma, head and neck, liver or kidney cancer. Sample: CD4+ or CD8+ T cells sorted from blood, taken in a trial of the OX40 agonist ivuxolimab. The J gene is TRBJ2-2, the V gene TRBV7-8; TRBD1 is a possible D gene (6 bases). The CDR3 DNA sequence: TGTGCCAGCAGAGTTGTTGGGGGCGTCACCGGGGAGCTGTTTTTT. Translation gives CASRVVGGVTGELFF.